The 22 T cell receptor beta chains in this list originate from one sample, sequenced in a study of CD8 T cells in ankylosing spondylitis. TCRdb processed the 5' RACE reads anew with MiXCR; each CDR3 protein has one entry. The sample holds about 33,000 distinct CDR3 sequences, 13% seen once. Material: synovial fluid, either unsorted or a sorted T cell fraction (not recorded which). These TCRs come from a male donor with ankylosing spondylitis.

There are many counts of this clonotype. This chain connects TRBV20-1 to TRBJ1-2; tentative D call: TRBD1 (6 bases). Germline CDR1 is DFQATT and CDR2 is SNEGSKA (reference sequence). The CDR3 totals 15 residues. Deletions cut 2 bases from V and 8 bases from J, with 21 bases between. The CDR3 is CSARNRDSQGHGYTF. The CDR3 DNA follows: TGCAGTGCTAGAAATCGGGACTCGCAGGGGCACGGCTACACCTTC.

The rearrangement uses TRBV29-1 and TRBJ2-5; D remains ambiguous. CDR1 and CDR2 (germline): SQVTM, ANQGSEA. CDR3 size: 13 residues. Trimming pared 4 bases from V and 10 bases from J, leaving 19 bases between. The CDR3 bases are TGCAGCGTTGGAGAAGATCCCCTTTATGGCCAGTACTTC. Its protein is CSVGEDPLYGQYF.

This chain joins TRBV13 and TRBJ2-3; 11 nucleotides match TRBD2. In germline, CDR1 is PRHDT, CDR2 FYEKMQ (reference sequence). The V and J ends lost 3 bases and 4 bases, in that order; junction bases with no gene match: 3. CDR3 length: 15 amino acids. The CDR3 DNA follows: TGTGCCAGCAGCTTCGGTAGCGGGGGGGCAGATACGCAGTATTTT. Amino acids: CASSFGSGGADTQYF.

This clonotype was counted only a few times. The chain is built from TRBV20-1 and TRBJ2-5; 7 positions agree with TRBD1. Germline CDR1 and CDR2: DFQATT and SNEGSKA (reference sequence). The CDR3 spans 15 residues. V was clipped by 5 bases and J by 5 bases; unmatched bases: 14. The chain's CDR3 is CSAGGPTGNPETQYF. For the CDR3, the DNA is TGCAGTGCTGGAGGACCGACAGGGAATCCGGAGACCCAGTACTTC.

The V call is TRBV4-1, the J call TRBJ2-1; 7 bases are shared with TRBD2. The CDR3 spans 16 residues. Germline CDR1 and CDR2: MGHRA and YSYEKL. Trimming removed 0 bases from V and 9 bases from J; junction bases left unmatched: 11. The CDR3 nucleotides read TGCGCCAGCAGCCAAGACGCGGGGGATCGCCTCGGTGAGCAGTTCTTC. Protein: CASSQDAGDRLGEQFF.

The chain carries TRBV7-9 and TRBJ2-2; 7 bases line up with TRBD2. Germline values: CDR1 SEHNR, CDR2 FQNEAQ (reference sequence). This CDR3 is built from 17 residues. Trimming at V came to 5 bases and at J to 0 bases, leaving 9 bases not matched to a gene. Written as DNA, the CDR3 is TGTGCCAGCAGCCCGAGGCAGCGGGGATCGAACACCGGGGAGCTGTTTTTT. Its translation: CASSPRQRGSNTGELFF. The full variable domain, with the rest looked up from reference TRBV7-9 and TRBJ2-2, is DTGVSQNPRHKITKRGQNVTFRCDPISEHNRLYWYRQTLGQGPEFLTYFQNEAQLEKSRLLSDRFSAERPKGSFSTLEIQRTEQGDSAMYLCASSPRQRGSNTGELFFGEGSRLTVL.

The table lists this clonotype with many counts. The chain employs TRBV10-3 and TRBJ1-6; 9 bases map to TRBD1. J gave up 7 bases and V 11 bases, and 9 bases lay outside the gene matches. CDR1 ENHRY and CDR2 SYGVKD come from the germline V gene. The CDR3 length is 14 residues. DNA of the CDR3: TGTGCCTCCCGGGACAGGGACCCAAATTCACCCCTCCACTTT. Residues: CASRDRDPNSPLHF.

This clonotype has ten or more counts. The chain employs TRBV5-4 and TRBJ1-2; 10 bases are a match to TRBD1. This CDR3 is 14 amino acids long. Germline values: CDR1 SGHNT, CDR2 YYREEE (reference sequence). V trimming: 2 bases; J trimming: 8 bases; junction bases outside the gene matches: 6. The CDR3 reads CASSFGTGVKGYTF. The CDR3 DNA reads TGTGCCAGCAGCTTCGGGACAGGGGTCAAAGGCTACACCTTC.

In regard to this clonotype: Sequence at one end of the junction differs from germline and may be a read error. The chain uses TRBV28 and TRBJ1-2; D not resolved. Germline V CDR1 and CDR2: MDHEN, SYDVKM. CDR3 size: 17 residues. CDR3: CASILGSILTPNYGYTF. As DNA, the CDR3 is TGTGCCAGCATTTTAGGTTCCATCCTAACCCCTAACTATGGCTACACCTTC.

The rearrangement links TRBV5-1 to TRBJ1-2; no clear D. Trimming cost V 0 bases and J 3 bases, with 15 bases left between them. The CDR3 runs to 16 residues. Germline assignment: CDR1 SGHRS and CDR2 YFSETQ. CDR3 loop: CASSLEYGNPYYGYTF. In nucleotides, the CDR3 is TGCGCCAGCAGCTTGGAGTACGGTAACCCCTACTATGGCTACACCTTC.

The CDR3 region has the DNA TGTGCCAGCACCTTAACCACTTTAGCGGGAGAAAGGTCAGATACGCAGTATTTT. Its translation: CASTLTTLAGERSDTQYF. This rearrangement joins TRBV27 to TRBJ2-3; 9 bases are a match to TRBD2. The CDR3 covers 18 residues. Per the germline V gene, CDR1 is MNHEY and CDR2 is SMNVEV (reference sequence). J gave up 4 bases and V 7 bases, and 18 bases lay outside the gene matches.

The rearrangement joins TRBV11-2 to TRBJ1-1; 7 bases line up with TRBD1. Trimming at V came to 3 bases and at J to 3 bases, leaving 7 bases not matched to a gene. This CDR3 has 15 residues. Germline CDR1 and CDR2: SGHAT and FQNNGV. The CDR3 spells CASSFWDSEDTEAFF. In DNA, the CDR3 is TGTGCCAGCAGCTTTTGGGACAGCGAAGACACTGAAGCTTTCTTT.

A few counts support this clonotype. This chain connects TRBV4-3 to TRBJ2-7, with 7 bases aligning to TRBD1. This CDR3 spans 16 amino acids. The V gene end was trimmed by 1 base and the J gene end by 1 base; junction bases not matched to a gene: 7. CDR1 is LGHNA, CDR2 YSLEER, per germline. The CDR3 sequence is CASSQGPGQRSYEQYF. In DNA form, the CDR3 reads TGCGCCAGCAGCCAAGGACCGGGACAGCGTTCCTACGAGCAGTACTTC.

The chain joins TRBV7-8 to TRBJ2-3; D possibly corresponds to TRBD2 (5 bases). V was shortened by 5 bases and J by 4 bases, with 16 bases between the two germline ends. CDR1 and CDR2 (germline): SGHVS, FQNEAQ. This CDR3 is 15 amino acids long. CDR3 DNA sequence: TGTGCCAGCAGCCCATGGGAGAGTCGGCCAGATACGCAGTATTTT. Its protein is CASSPWESRPDTQYF.

A few counts support this clonotype. The chain recombines TRBV6-5 with TRBJ2-3, with D uncertain. Germline V CDR1 and CDR2: MNHEY, SVGAGI. V lost 4 bases, J lost 2 bases, and 13 bases lay in between. This CDR3 has 15 amino acids. The CDR3 reads CASSSGQRVTDTQYF. The DNA of the CDR3 is TGTGCCAGCAGTTCCGGGCAAAGGGTCACAGATACGCAGTATTTT.

The rearrangement joins TRBV4-2 to TRBJ2-7, with 9 bases matching TRBD1. The length of the CDR3 is 12 residues. Germline V gene data show CDR1 as LGHNA and CDR2 as YNFKEQ. The V gene end was trimmed by 0 bases and the J gene end by 12 bases; junction bases not matched to a gene: 3. CDR3 nucleotide sequence: TGTGCCAGCAGCCAAGACGGGGACAGGGTGTACTTC. This gives the protein CASSQDGDRVYF.

There are many counts of this clonotype. This rearrangement joins TRBV10-3 to TRBJ2-3; 11 bases are a match to TRBD2. V lost 11 bases, J lost 0 bases, and 4 bases stayed unmatched. The CDR3 is 14 amino acids. The V gene's germline CDR1 is ENHRY and CDR2 SYGVKD. CDR3 sequence: CASGLAGSTDTQYF. The CDR3 nucleotides read TGTGCCTCCGGACTAGCGGGTAGCACAGATACGCAGTATTTT.

This clonotype was detected ten times or more. This chain uses TRBV9 with TRBJ1-2; no reliable D call. From germline, CDR1 is SGDLS and CDR2 YYNGEE. The CDR3 sequence is 13 residues long. Trimming stripped 0 bases from V and 4 bases from J, with 7 bases between. CDR3 nucleotide sequence: TGTGCCAGCAGCGTAGGACACTCCTATGGCTACACCTTC. It is translated as CASSVGHSYGYTF. The complete variable domain, with remaining parts taken from reference TRBV9 and TRBJ1-2, reads DSGVTQTPKHLITATGQRVTLRCSPRSGDLSVYWYQQSLDQGLQFLIQYYNGEERAKGNILERFSAQQFPDLHSELNLSSLELGDSALYFCASSVGHSYGYTFGSGTRLTVV.

V gene TRBV15 combines with J gene TRBJ2-1; either TRBD1 or TRBD2 may fit D (5 bases each). Per the germline V gene, CDR1 is LNHNV and CDR2 is YYDKDF (reference sequence). The CDR3 extends over 12 amino acids. The ends were cut back, 1 base at V and 8 bases at J, with 6 bases in the middle. DNA of the CDR3: TGTGCCACCAGCAGAGTGGGGGATGAGCAGTTCTTC. Translation gives CATSRVGDEQFF.

The table lists this clonotype with many counts. The chain employs TRBV6-2 or TRBV6-3 and TRBJ2-1, with D maybe TRBD1 (5 bases). Germline CDR1 MNHEY, CDR2 SVGEGT. V was trimmed by 4 bases and J by 5 bases, leaving 9 bases between them. The length of the CDR3 is 13 residues. DNA of the CDR3: TGTGCCAGCAGTTCGACAGAGAACAATGAGCAGTTCTTC. This gives the protein CASSSTENNEQFF.

This clonotype has only a few counts. The gene calls are TRBV5-1 and TRBJ2-2; D is possibly TRBD2 (6 bases). The CDR3 runs 15 residues. V dropped 2 bases and J dropped 3 bases, with 11 bases sitting between them. Germline CDR1 and CDR2: SGHRS and YFSETQ. CDR3 region: CASSLGTVDTGELFF. The CDR3 coding sequence is TGCGCCAGCAGCTTAGGGACTGTTGACACCGGGGAGCTGTTTTTT.

This clonotype was counted between two and nine times. This chain links TRBV6-2 or TRBV6-3 with TRBJ1-5, with D hard to call. Germline CDR1 is MNHEY and CDR2 is SVGEGT. Trimming pared 6 bases from V and 2 bases from J, leaving 14 bases between. There are 15 residues in the CDR3. In DNA form, the CDR3 reads TGTGCCAGCAGATCGCGGGAGGGCGGCAATCAGCCCCAGCATTTT. This encodes CASRSREGGNQPQHF.